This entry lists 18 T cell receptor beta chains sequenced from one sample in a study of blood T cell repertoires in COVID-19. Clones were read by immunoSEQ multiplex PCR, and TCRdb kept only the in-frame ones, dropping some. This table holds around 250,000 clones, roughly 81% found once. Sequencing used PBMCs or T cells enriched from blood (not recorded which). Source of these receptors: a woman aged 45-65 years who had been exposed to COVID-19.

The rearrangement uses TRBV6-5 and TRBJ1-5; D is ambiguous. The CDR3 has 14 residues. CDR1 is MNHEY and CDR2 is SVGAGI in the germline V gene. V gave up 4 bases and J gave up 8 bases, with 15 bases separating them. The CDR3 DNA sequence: TGTGCCAGCAGTTCCGGAGGGCGCTCTAAGCCCCAGCATTTT. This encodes CASSSGGRSKPQHF.

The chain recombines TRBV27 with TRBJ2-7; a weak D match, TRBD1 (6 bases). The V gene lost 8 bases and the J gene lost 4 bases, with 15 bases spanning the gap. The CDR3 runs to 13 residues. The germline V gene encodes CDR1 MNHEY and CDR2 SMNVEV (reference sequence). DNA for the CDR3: TGTGCCAGCGGCCGGGACACCACTTACGAGCAGTACTTC. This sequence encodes CASGRDTTYEQYF.

CDR3: CASRRPGNILEQYF. The CDR3 DNA is TGTGCCAGCAGAAGGCCAGGGAACATCCTCGAGCAGTACTTC. The V gene is TRBV28, the J gene TRBJ2-7; perhaps TRBD1 as D (5 bases). The CDR3 totals 14 residues. The germline gives CDR1 MDHEN, CDR2 SYDVKM. Trimming stripped 6 bases from V and 6 bases from J, with 18 bases between.

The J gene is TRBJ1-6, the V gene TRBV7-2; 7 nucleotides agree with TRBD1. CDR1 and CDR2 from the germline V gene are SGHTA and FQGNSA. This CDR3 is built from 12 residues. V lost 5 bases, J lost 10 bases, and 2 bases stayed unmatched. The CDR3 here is CASSHRGSPLHF. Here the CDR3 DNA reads TGTGCCAGCAGCCACAGGGGATCACCCCTCCACTTT.

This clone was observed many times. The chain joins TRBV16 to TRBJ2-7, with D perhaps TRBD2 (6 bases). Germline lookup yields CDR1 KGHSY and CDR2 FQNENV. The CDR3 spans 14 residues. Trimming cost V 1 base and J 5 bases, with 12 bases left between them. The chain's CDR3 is CASSQFSSEDEQYF. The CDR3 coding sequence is TGTGCCAGCAGCCAATTCTCTAGCGAGGACGAGCAGTACTTC.

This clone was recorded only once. In DNA, the CDR3 is TGTGCCAGCAGCTTGACAGGGTCAGGGATCGATACGCAGTATTTT. Amino acids: CASSLTGSGIDTQYF. The V and J genes are TRBV7-8 and TRBJ2-3; 7 bases are shared with TRBD1. The length of the CDR3 is 15 residues. CDR1 and CDR2 from the germline V gene are SGHVS and FQNEAQ. V was clipped by 3 bases and J by 6 bases; unmatched bases: 9. Full variable domain (outside the CDR3, taken from reference TRBV7-8 and TRBJ2-3): GAGVSQSPRYKVAKRGQDVALRCDPISGHVSLFWYQQALGQGPEFLTYFQNEAQLDKSGLPSDRFFAERPEGSVSTLKIQRTQQEDSAVYLCASSLTGSGIDTQYFGPGTRLTVL.

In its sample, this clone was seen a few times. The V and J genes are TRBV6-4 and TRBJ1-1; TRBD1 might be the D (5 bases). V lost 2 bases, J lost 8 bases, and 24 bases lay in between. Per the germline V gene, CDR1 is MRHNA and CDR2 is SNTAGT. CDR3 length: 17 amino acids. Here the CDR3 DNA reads TGTGCCAGCAGTGACGACCGTGGCTCAGTATTGCACAGGGAAGCTTTCTTT. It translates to CASSDDRGSVLHREAFF.

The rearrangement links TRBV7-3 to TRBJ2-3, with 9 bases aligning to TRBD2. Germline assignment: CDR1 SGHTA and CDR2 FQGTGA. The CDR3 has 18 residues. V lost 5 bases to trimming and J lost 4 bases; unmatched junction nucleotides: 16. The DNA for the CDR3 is TGTGCCAGCAGCCCAGGGCAGTCACCCGGACTAGCGCCAGATACGCAGTATTTT. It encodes CASSPGQSPGLAPDTQYF.

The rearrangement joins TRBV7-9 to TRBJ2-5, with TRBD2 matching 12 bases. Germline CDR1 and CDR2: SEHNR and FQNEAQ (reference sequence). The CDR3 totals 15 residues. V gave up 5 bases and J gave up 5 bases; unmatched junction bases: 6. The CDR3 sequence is CASSAGLAGTETQYF. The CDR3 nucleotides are TGTGCCAGCAGCGCCGGACTAGCGGGGACGGAGACCCAGTACTTC.

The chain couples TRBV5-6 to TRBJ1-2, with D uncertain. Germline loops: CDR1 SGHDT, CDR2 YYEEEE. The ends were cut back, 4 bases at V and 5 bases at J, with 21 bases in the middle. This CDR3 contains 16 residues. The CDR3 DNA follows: TGTGCCAGCAGCGGTGGGATGGAGGTCAGGAGGTATGGCTACACCTTC. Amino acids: CASSGGMEVRRYGYTF.

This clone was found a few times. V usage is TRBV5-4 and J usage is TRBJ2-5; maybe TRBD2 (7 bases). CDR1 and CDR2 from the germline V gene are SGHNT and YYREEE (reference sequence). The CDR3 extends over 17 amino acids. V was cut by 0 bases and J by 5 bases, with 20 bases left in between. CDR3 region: CASSLGVIRGAPETQYF. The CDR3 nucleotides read TGTGCCAGCAGCTTGGGGGTGATACGGGGGGCCCCCGAGACCCAGTACTTC.

The DNA of the CDR3 is TGTGCCAGTAGTAACTGGACAGGGGGCACCAAAAACATTCAGTACTTC. It translates to CASSNWTGGTKNIQYF. The chain links TRBV19 to TRBJ2-4, with 11 bases lining up with TRBD1. CDR3 size: 16 residues. Germline V lookup: CDR1 LNHDA, CDR2 SQIVND (reference sequence). The V gene end was trimmed by 4 bases and the J gene end by 2 bases; junction bases not matched to a gene: 4.

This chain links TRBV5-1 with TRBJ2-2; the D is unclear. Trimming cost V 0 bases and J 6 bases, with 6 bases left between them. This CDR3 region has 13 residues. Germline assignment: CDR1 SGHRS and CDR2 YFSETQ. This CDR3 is CASSLASAGELFF. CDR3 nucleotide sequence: TGCGCCAGCAGCTTGGCGTCAGCCGGGGAGCTGTTTTTT.

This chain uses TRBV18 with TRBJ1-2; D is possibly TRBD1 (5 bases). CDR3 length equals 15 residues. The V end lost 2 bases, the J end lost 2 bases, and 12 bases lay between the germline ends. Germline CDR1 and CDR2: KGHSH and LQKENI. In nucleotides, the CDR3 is TGTGCCAGCTCACCAGCGGGACCCGTAAACTATGGCTACACCTTC. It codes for CASSPAGPVNYGYTF.

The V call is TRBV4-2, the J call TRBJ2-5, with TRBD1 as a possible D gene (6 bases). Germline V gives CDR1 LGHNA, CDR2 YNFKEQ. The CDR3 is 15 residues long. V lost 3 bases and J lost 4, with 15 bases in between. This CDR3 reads CASSQRPGQIETQYF. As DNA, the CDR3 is TGTGCCAGCAGCCAGAGGCCCGGACAGATAGAGACCCAGTACTTC.

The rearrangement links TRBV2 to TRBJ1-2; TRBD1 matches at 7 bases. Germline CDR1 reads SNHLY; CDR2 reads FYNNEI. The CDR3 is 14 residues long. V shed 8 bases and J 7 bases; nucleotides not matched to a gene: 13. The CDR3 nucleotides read TGTGCCAGCGGCCCTGACAGGGCGGACAGTGGCTACACCTTC. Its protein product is CASGPDRADSGYTF. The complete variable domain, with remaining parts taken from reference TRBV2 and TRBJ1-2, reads EPEVTQTPSHQVTQMGQEVILRCVPISNHLYFYWYRQILGQKVEFLVSFYNNEISEKSEIFDDQFSVERPDGSNFTLKIRSTKLEDSAMYFCASGPDRADSGYTFGSGTRLTVV.

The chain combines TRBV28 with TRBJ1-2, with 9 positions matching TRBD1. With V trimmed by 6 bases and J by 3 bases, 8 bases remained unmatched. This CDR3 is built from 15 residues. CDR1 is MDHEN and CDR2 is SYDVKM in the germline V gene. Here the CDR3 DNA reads TGTGCCAGCAGACGACAGGGGGGAGTGGACTATGGCTACACCTTC. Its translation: CASRRQGGVDYGYTF.

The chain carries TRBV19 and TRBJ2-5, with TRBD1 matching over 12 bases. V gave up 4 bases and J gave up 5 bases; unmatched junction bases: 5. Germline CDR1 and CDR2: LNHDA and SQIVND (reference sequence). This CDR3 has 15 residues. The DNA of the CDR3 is TGTGCCAGTAGTAAAGGGACAGGGGGCCGGGAGACCCAGTACTTC. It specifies CASSKGTGGRETQYF.